The 13 T cell receptor beta chains presented below share a single source sample, sequenced in a study of T cells in tuberculosis. Noted time point: new active TB diagnosis, blood taken before or within 7 days of starting treatment. The data were produced by immunoSEQ multiplex PCR, yet TCRdb's version contains in-frame clones alone and is incomplete. Of 40,000 or so clones listed, roughly 94% are singletons. The specimen was PBMCs, collected at tuberculosis diagnosis. The source of these receptors is an adult with tuberculosis.

The chain has TRBV14 and TRBJ2-7; no definite D call. The V end lost 2 bases, the J end lost 3 bases, and 17 bases lay between the germline ends. Germline V gene data show CDR1 as SGHDN and CDR2 as FVKESK. The CDR3 has 16 amino acids. CDR3 sequence: CASSQTSLQGGYEQYF. The DNA for the CDR3 is TGTGCCAGCAGCCAAACGAGCCTACAAGGCGGCTACGAGCAGTACTTC.

The genes are TRBV10-3 and TRBJ1-6; D not resolved. The CDR3 spans 12 residues. In germline, CDR1 is ENHRY, CDR2 SYGVKD. V was clipped by 6 bases and J by 7 bases, with 7 bases between them. This chain's CDR3 is CAIRTRNSPLHF. CDR3 coding DNA: TGTGCCATCAGGACACGGAATTCACCCCTCCACTTT.

This chain connects TRBV5-1 to TRBJ2-1; D is possibly TRBD1 (5 bases). This CDR3 has 17 amino acids. Per germline, CDR1 SGHRS and CDR2 YFSETQ. Trimming shortened V by 5 bases and J by 0 bases, and 18 bases separated the two germline ends. CDR3 nucleotide sequence: TGCGCCAGCAGTCCTGCCCGACGACAGAGCTCCTACAATGAGCAGTTCTTC. It specifies CASSPARRQSSYNEQFF.

This chain joins TRBV6-5 and TRBJ1-1, with D tentatively TRBD1 (6 bases). The ends were cut back, 6 bases at V and 0 bases at J, with 11 bases in the middle. Germline V CDR1 and CDR2: MNHEY, SVGAGI. The length of the CDR3 is 14 residues. In DNA form, the CDR3 reads TGTGCCAGCAGGGACAGAATTATGAACACTGAAGCTTTCTTT. This codes for CASRDRIMNTEAFF.

The chain combines TRBV27 with TRBJ1-1, with 7 bases identical to TRBD1. Trimming took 7 bases from V and 1 from J; bases not matched to a gene: 9. The CDR3 runs to 15 residues. Per germline, CDR1 MNHEY and CDR2 SMNVEV (reference sequence). This CDR3 reads CASIAGGRKNTEAFF. The CDR3 nucleotides are TGTGCCAGCATCGCAGGGGGGAGAAAGAACACTGAAGCTTTCTTT.

The chain couples TRBV11-3 to TRBJ2-2, with D maybe TRBD1 (6 bases). V was trimmed by 4 bases and J by 4 bases, leaving 13 bases between them. The germline CDR1 and CDR2 sequences are SGHNT and YENEEA. There are 15 residues in the CDR3. The DNA of the CDR3 is TGTGCCAGCAGCTACAGGGTTTACGGCACCGGGGAGCTGTTTTTT. It encodes CASSYRVYGTGELFF.

The CDR3 region is CASSVYTGPLSYEQYF. The CDR3 coding sequence is TGTGCCAGCAGCGTTTATACAGGGCCCCTCTCCTACGAGCAGTACTTC. The chain couples TRBV12-1 to TRBJ2-7; TRBD1, the table's D call, was not compared with the DNA. TRBV12-1 is a listed pseudogene. The CDR3 totals 16 residues.

The chain employs TRBV7-2 and TRBJ2-1, with 10 bases lining up with TRBD2. The J segment lost 10 bases and the V segment lost 3 bases, leaving 9 bases of the junction unmatched. There are 15 residues in the CDR3. Germline CDR1 reads SGHTA; CDR2 reads FQGNSA. The CDR3 region has the DNA TGTGCCAGCAGCTTTCACCTAGCGGGGGCGGGGGAGCAGTTCTTC. Protein: CASSFHLAGAGEQFF. Looking up the rest from reference TRBV7-2 and TRBJ2-1 gives the full variable domain: GAGVSQSPSNKVTEKGKDVELRCDPISGHTALYWYRQSLGQGLEFLIYFQGNSAPDKSGLPSDRFSAERTGGSVSTLTIQRTQQEDSAVYLCASSFHLAGAGEQFFGPGTRLTVL.

As concerns this clone: Its ends do not fully match the called genes, so a read error is possible. This sequence joins TRBV20-1 and TRBJ1-2, with D unresolved. The CDR3 is 11 amino acids. CDR1 DFQATT and CDR2 SNEGSKA come from the germline V gene (reference sequence). CDR3 loop: CSARSRRDDSF. The DNA for the CDR3 is TGCAGTGCCCGGAGCCGTCGGGATGATAGCTTC.

V and J are TRBV7-2 and TRBJ2-2; TRBD2 is a possible D gene (6 bases). The germline gives CDR1 SGHTA, CDR2 FQGNSA. V was clipped by 3 bases and J by 6 bases, with 11 bases between them. CDR3 length: 14 amino acids. CDR3 sequence (DNA): TGTGCCAGCAGCTTTGTCGGGGGATCCGGGGAGCTGTTTTTT. Amino acid sequence: CASSFVGGSGELFF. The complete variable domain, with remaining parts taken from reference TRBV7-2 and TRBJ2-2, reads GAGVSQSPSNKVTEKGKDVELRCDPISGHTALYWYRQSLGQGLEFLIYFQGNSAPDKSGLPSDRFSAERTGGSVSTLTIQRTQQEDSAVYLCASSFVGGSGELFFGEGSRLTVL.

V and J are TRBV11-2 and TRBJ2-2, with a possible D match to TRBD1 (6 bases). Germline V gene sequence: CDR1 SGHAT, CDR2 FQNNGV. There are 14 residues in the CDR3. Trimming left V 6 bases short and J 1 base short, with 9 bases between. In nucleotides, the CDR3 is TGTGCCAGCAGTCCGGGACAGAACACCGGGGAGCTGTTTTTT. Protein product: CASSPGQNTGELFF.

This clone was seen a few times. This chain links TRBV9 with TRBJ1-6, with 7 bases that match TRBD1. CDR1 SGDLS and CDR2 YYNGEE come from the germline V gene. This CDR3 spans 13 amino acids. Trimming at V came to 5 bases and at J to 7 bases, leaving 3 bases not matched to a gene. For the CDR3, the DNA is TGTGCCAGCAGGGGACAGTACAATTCACCCCTCCACTTT. Protein sequence: CASRGQYNSPLHF.

This clone was picked up a small number of times. The chain couples TRBV5-6 to TRBJ1-1, with D maybe TRBD1 (6 bases). Deletions cut 2 bases from V and 8 bases from J, with 16 bases between. CDR3 length: 14 amino acids. CDR1 and CDR2 (germline): SGHDT, YYEEEE. The CDR3 DNA reads as TGTGCCAGCAGCTTACCGGACAGCCGAGGGGAAGCTTTCTTT. Translating it yields CASSLPDSRGEAFF.